This T cell receptor beta chain was identified during a study of cytomegalovirus exposure and HLA in healthy donors. Study-wide findings and caveats: Later on, a genetic analysis was performed. It linked a missense variant in DCLRE1C with V- and J-gene trimming of TCR beta.

This CDR3 comprises 15 residues. Germline V gene data show CDR1 as KGHSH and CDR2 as LQKENI. The trim removed 3 bases at V and 7 bases at J, leaving 1 base unmatched. The study ran its PCR with 60 Vbeta and 13 Jbeta primers. The authors' processing: Approximately 12 million of some 80 million unique TCR beta chains were shared, per a later count. Profiled with immunoSEQ multiplex PCR; TCRdb holds only in-frame clones, not every one. V, J and clone size reflect that table, while D and trimming were determined from the DNA. The sample has approximately 130,000 clones, over 60% seen once. This clone showed up just a few times. Its antigen remains unidentified. Other DNA sequences within the sample encode an identical CDR3.

Material: PBMCs. V and J are TRBV18 and TRBJ2-1, with TRBD2 matching over 15 bases. The sequence derives from a female donor in good health and CMV-seropositive. CDR3 residues: CASSPGLAGGNEQFF. DNA of the CDR3: TGTGCCAGCTCACCCGGACTAGCGGGAGGGAATGAGCAGTTCTTC.